This T cell receptor (beta chain) comes out of a study of cytomegalovirus exposure and HLA in healthy donors. Points from the study as a whole: Rarity characterized most TCR sequences, yet some public TCRs appeared in many donors. Using the classifier, cytomegalovirus status was reportedly diagnosed with high specificity and sensitivity.

CDR3 size: 14 residues. V was trimmed by 6 bases and J by 0 bases, leaving 11 bases between them. Germline assignment: CDR1 LNHDA and CDR2 SQIVND (reference sequence). In the case of this clone: As yet, its antigen is unknown.

Generated by immunoSEQ multiplex PCR, the TCRdb table keeps only in-frame clones and is missing some. The sample holds about 260,000 clones; 90% are singletons and the top ten take 3.1%. This TCR came from a woman in her thirties in good health and CMV-seronegative. Specimen: PBMCs. This chain uses TRBV19 with TRBJ1-1; D is perhaps TRBD1 (5 bases). CDR3: CASSGREMNTEAFF. CDR3 DNA: TGTGCCAGTAGCGGCAGGGAGATGAACACTGAAGCTTTCTTT. Combining the CDR3 with reference TRBV19 and TRBJ1-1 gives the whole variable domain DGGITQSPKYLFRKEGQNVTLSCEQNLNHDAMYWYRQDPGQGLRLIYYSQIVNDFQKGDIAEGYSVSREKKESFPLTVTSAQKNPTAFYLCASSGREMNTEAFFGQGTRLTVV.